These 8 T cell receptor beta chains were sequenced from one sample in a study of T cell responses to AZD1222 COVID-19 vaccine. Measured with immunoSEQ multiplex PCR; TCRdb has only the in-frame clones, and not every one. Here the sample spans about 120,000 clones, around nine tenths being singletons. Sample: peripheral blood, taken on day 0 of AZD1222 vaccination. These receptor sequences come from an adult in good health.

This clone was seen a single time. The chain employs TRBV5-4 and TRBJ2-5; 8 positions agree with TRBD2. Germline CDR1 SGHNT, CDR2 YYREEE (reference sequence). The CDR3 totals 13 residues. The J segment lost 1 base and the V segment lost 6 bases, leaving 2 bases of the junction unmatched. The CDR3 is CASTGGGQETQYF. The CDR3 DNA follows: TGTGCCAGCACCGGGGGGGGCCAAGAGACCCAGTACTTC.

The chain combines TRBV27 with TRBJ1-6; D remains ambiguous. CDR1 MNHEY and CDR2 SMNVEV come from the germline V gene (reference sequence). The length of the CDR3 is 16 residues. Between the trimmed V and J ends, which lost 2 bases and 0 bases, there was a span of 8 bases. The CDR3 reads CASSLTPSSYNSPLHF. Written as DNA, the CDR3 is TGTGCCAGCAGTTTAACTCCGAGCTCCTATAATTCACCCCTCCACTTT.

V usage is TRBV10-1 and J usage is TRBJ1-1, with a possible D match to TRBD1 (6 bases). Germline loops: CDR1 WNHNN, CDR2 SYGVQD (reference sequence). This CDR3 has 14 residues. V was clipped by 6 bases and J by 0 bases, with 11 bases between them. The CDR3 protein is CASSRGAMNTEAFF. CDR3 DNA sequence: TGCGCCAGCAGCCGGGGGGCGATGAACACTGAAGCTTTCTTT.

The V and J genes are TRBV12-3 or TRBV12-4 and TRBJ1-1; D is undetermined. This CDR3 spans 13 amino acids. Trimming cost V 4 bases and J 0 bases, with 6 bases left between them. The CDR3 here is CASSSLMNTEAFF. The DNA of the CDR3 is TGTGCCAGCAGTTCCTTAATGAACACTGAAGCTTTCTTT.

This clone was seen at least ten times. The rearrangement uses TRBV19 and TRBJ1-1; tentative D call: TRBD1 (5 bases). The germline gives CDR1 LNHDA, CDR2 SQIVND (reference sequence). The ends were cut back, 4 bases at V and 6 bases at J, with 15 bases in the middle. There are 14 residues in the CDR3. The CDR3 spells CASSTGTRRAEAFF. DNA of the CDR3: TGTGCCAGTAGTACCGGGACGCGCCGGGCTGAAGCTTTCTTT.

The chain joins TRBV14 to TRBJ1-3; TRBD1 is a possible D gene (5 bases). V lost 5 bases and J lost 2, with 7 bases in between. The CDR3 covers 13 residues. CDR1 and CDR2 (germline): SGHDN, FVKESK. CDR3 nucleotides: TGTGCCAGCAGCGAGGGGCCTGGAAACACCATATATTTT. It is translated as CASSEGPGNTIYF. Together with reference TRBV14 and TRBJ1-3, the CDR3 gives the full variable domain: EAGVTQFPSHSVIEKGQTVTLRCDPISGHDNLYWYRRVMGKEIKFLLHFVKESKQDESGMPNNRFLAERTGGTYSTLKVQPAELEDSGVYFCASSEGPGNTIYFGEGSWLTVV.

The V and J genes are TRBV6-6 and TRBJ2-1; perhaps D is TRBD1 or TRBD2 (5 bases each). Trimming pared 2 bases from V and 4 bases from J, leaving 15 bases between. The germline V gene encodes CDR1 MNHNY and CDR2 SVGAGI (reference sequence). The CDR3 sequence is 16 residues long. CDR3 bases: TGTGCCAGCAGTTACGTAACGGACACTAGATACAATGAGCAGTTCTTC. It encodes CASSYVTDTRYNEQFF.

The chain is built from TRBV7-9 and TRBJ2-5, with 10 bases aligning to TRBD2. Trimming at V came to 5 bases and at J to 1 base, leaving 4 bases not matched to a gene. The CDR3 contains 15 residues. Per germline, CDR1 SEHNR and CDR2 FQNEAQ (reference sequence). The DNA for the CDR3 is TGTGCCAGCAGCCAAATAGCGGGAGGCCAAGAGACCCAGTACTTC. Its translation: CASSQIAGGQETQYF.